A single TCR beta chain is shown here with its context. The germline V gene encodes CDR1 SQVTM and CDR2 ANQGSEA. The CDR3 is 13 residues long. Losses at the gene ends were 4 bases for V and 9 bases for J; bases not matched to a gene: 8. This sample was taken from a study of T cells in localized non-small cell lung cancer. Only in-frame clones appear in the TCRdb table, and some are missing; sequencing was by immunoSEQ multiplex PCR. The sample has approximately 52,000 clones, roughly 80% seen once. This TCR was recovered from a man aged 40 to 70 with stage I squamous cell lung carcinoma. Material: peripheral blood, obtained before any cancer treatment. The chain recombines TRBV29-1 with TRBJ2-1; 8 bases align to TRBD2. The CDR3 sequence is CSVVGGLGIEQFF. In nucleotides, the CDR3 is TGCAGCGTTGTTGGGGGACTAGGGATTGAGCAGTTCTTC.